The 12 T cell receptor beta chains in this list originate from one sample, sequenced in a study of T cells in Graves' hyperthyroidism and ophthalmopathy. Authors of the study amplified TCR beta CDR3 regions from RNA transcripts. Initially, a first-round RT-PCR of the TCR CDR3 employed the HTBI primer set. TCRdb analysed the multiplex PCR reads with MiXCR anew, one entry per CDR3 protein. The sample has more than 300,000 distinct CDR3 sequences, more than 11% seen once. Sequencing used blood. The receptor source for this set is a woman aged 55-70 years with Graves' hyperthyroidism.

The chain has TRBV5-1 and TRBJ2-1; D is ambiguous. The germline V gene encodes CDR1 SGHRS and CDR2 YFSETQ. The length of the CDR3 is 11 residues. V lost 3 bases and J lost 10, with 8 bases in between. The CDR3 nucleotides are TGCGCCAGCAGCTCCTCGGCGGAGCAGTTCTTC. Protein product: CASSSSAEQFF. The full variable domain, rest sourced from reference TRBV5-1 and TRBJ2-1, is KAGVTQTPRYLIKTRGQQVTLSCSPISGHRSVSWYQQTPGQGLQFLFEYFSETQRNKGNFPGRFSGRQFSNSRSEMNVSTLELGDSALYLCASSSSAEQFFGPGTRLTVL.

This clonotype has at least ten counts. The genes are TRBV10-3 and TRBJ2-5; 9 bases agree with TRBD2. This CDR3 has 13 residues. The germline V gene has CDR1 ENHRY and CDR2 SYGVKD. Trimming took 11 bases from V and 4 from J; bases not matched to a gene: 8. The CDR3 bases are TGTGCCGCCAATAGCGGGAGAGTAGAGACCCAGTACTTC. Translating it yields CAANSGRVETQYF.

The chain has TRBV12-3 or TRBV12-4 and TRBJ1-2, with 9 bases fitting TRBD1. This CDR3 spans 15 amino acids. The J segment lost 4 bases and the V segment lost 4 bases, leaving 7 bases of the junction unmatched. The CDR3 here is CASSSTGGYGYGYTF. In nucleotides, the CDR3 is TGTGCCAGCAGTTCTACAGGGGGCTACGGCTATGGCTACACCTTC.

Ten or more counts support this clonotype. The CDR3 DNA reads TGTGCCAGCAGTCCAGGGGGCCGGAACGAAAAACTGTTTTTT. Its translation: CASSPGGRNEKLFF. The rearrangement joins TRBV28 to TRBJ1-4; the match to TRBD1 covers 8 bases. Trimming at V came to 5 bases and at J to 8 bases, leaving 7 bases not matched to a gene. The length of the CDR3 is 14 residues. Per the germline V gene, CDR1 is MDHEN and CDR2 is SYDVKM.

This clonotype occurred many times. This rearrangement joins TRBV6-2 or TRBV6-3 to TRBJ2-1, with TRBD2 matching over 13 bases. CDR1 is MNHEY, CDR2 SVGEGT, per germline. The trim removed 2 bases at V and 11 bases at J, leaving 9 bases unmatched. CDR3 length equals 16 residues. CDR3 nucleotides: TGTGCCAGCAGTTACCCCCCTCGGACTAGCGGGAGTAAGCAGTTCTTC. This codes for CASSYPPRTSGSKQFF.

The chain's CDR3 is CASKQQGYGYTF. The CDR3 nucleotides are TGTGCCAGTAAACAACAGGGGTACGGCTACACCTTC. The chain uses TRBV19 and TRBJ1-2, with 7 bases lining up with TRBD1. CDR3 length: 12 amino acids. Unmatched junction bases numbered 7, after V lost 7 bases and J lost 8 bases. From germline, CDR1 is LNHDA and CDR2 SQIVND (reference sequence).

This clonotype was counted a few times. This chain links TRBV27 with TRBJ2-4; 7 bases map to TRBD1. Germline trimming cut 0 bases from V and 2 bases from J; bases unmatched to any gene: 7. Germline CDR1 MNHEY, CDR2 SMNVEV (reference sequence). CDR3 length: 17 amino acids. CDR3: CASSLSIEGATKNIQYF. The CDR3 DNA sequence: TGTGCCAGCAGTTTATCGATCGAGGGGGCGACCAAAAACATTCAGTACTTC.

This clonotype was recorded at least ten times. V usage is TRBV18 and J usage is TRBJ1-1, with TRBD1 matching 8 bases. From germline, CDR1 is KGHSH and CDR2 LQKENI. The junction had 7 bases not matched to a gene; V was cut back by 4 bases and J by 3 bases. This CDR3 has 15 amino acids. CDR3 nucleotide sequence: TGTGCCAGCTCACTTAACAGGGGGGGAGACACTGAAGCTTTCTTT. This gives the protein CASSLNRGGDTEAFF.

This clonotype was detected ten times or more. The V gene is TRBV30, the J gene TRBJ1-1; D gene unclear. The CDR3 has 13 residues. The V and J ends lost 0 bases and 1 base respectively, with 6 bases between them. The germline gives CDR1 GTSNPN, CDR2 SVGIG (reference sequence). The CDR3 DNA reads TGTGCCTGGAGTGTGAGAGGGAACACTGAAGCTTTCTTT. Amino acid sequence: CAWSVRGNTEAFF.

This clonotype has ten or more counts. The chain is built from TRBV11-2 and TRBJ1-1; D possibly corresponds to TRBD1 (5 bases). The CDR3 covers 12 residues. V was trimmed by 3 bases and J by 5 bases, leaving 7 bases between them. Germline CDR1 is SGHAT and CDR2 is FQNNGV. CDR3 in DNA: TGTGCCAGCAGCTTGTGGGGGACTGAAGCTTTCTTT. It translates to CASSLWGTEAFF.

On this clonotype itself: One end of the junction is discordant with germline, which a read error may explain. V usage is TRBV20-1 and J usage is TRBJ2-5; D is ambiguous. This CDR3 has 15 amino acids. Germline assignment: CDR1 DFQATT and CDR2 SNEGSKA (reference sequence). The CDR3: CSARSKNGRRETRYF. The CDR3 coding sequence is TGCAGTGCTAGATCCAAAAACGGGCGCCGAGAGACCCGGTACTTC.

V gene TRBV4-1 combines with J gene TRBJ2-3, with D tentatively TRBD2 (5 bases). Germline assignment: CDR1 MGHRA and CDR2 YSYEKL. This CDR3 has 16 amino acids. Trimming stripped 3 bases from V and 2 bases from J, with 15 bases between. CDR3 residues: CASSHGLRKYTDTQYF. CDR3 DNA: TGCGCCAGCAGCCATGGACTTCGCAAATACACAGATACGCAGTATTTT.